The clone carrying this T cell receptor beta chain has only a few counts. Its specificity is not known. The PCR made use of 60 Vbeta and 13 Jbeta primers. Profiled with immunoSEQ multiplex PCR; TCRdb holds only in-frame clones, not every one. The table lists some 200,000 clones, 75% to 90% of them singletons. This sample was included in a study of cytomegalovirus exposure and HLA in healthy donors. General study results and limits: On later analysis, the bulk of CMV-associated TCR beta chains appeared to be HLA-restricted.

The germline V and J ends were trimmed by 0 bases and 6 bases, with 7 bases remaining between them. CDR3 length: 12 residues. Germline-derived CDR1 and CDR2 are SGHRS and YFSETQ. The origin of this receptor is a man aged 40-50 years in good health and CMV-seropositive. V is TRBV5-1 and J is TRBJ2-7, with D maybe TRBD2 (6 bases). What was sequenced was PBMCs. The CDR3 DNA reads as TGCGCCAGCAGCTTGGAGGGAGGCGAGCAGTACTTC. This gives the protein CASSLEGGEQYF.